This T cell receptor (beta chain) was sequenced during a study of CD8+ T cells in alopecia areata. Sequencing templates came from extracted RNA that was reverse transcribed into cDNA. Profiling relied on immunoSEQ multiplex PCR, and the TCRdb table lists in-frame clones only, not all of them. The sample consists of 130,000 or so clones, approximately 47% of them appearing once. This CDR3 has 17 amino acids. The germline CDR1 and CDR2 sequences are SEHNR and FQNEAQ (reference sequence). Trimming cost V 5 bases and J 2 bases; bases outside gene matches: 14. This clone was picked up a small number of times.

The sequencing input was NKG2D-low CD8+ T cells sorted from blood. The sequence was obtained from a human donor with alopecia areata. This chain links TRBV7-9 with TRBJ2-5, with 7 bases identical to TRBD2. DNA for the CDR3: TGTGCCAGCAGCCCAACGAGCGGCGGGGGACTTCAAGAGACCCAGTACTTC. Translation gives CASSPTSGGGLQETQYF.